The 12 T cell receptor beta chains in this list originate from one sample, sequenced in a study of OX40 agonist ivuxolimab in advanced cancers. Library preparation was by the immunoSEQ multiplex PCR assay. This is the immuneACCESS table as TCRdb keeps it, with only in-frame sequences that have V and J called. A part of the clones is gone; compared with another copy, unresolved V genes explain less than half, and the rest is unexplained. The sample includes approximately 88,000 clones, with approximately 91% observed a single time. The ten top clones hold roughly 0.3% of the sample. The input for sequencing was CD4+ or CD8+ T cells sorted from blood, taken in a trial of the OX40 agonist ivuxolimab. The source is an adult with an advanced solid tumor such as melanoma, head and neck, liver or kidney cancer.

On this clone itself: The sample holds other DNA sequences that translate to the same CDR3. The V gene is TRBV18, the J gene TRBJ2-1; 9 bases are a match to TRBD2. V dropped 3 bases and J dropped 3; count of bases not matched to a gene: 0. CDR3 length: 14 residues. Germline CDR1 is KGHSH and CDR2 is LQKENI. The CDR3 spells CASSPSGGYNEQFF. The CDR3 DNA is TGTGCCAGCTCACCTAGCGGGGGCTACAATGAGCAGTTCTTC.

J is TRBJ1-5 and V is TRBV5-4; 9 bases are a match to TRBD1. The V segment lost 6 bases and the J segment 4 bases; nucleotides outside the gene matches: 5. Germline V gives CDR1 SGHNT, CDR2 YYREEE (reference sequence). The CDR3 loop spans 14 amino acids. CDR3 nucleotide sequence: TGTGCCAGCAAGATACAGGGGGCTAATCAGCCCCAGCATTTT. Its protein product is CASKIQGANQPQHF.

CDR3 residues: CASSPYSGTLTNTEAFF. In DNA form, the CDR3 reads TGCGCCAGCAGCCCCTACTCCGGGACACTTACGAACACTGAAGCTTTCTTT. V is TRBV5-1 and J is TRBJ1-1, with D possibly matching TRBD1 (6 bases). This CDR3 has 17 amino acids. Germline CDR1 and CDR2: SGHRS and YFSETQ. Trimming cost V 4 bases and J 1 base, with 20 bases left between them.

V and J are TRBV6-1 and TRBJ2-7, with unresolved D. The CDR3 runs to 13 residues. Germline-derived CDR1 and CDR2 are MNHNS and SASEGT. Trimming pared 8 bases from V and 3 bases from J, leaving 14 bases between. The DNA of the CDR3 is TGTGCCAGCGGTAGGGCAGAGAGCTACGAGCAGTACTTC. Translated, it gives CASGRAESYEQYF.

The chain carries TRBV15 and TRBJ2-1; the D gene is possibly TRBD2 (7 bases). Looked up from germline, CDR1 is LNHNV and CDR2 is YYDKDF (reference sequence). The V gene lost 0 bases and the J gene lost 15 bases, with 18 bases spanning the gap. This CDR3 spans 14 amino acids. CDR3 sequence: CATSRDLLGGARFF. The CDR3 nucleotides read TGTGCCACCAGCAGAGATCTTTTGGGGGGGGCTCGGTTCTTC.

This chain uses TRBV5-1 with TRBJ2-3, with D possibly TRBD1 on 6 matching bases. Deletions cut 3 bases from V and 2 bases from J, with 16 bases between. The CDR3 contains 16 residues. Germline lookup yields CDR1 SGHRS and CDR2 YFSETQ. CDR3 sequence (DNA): TGCGCCAGCAGCTGGGGACACCCTAGCCCCACAGATACGCAGTATTTT. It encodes CASSWGHPSPTDTQYF. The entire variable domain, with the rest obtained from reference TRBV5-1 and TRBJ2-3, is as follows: KAGVTQTPRYLIKTRGQQVTLSCSPISGHRSVSWYQQTPGQGLQFLFEYFSETQRNKGNFPGRFSGRQFSNSRSEMNVSTLELGDSALYLCASSWGHPSPTDTQYFGPGTRLTVL.

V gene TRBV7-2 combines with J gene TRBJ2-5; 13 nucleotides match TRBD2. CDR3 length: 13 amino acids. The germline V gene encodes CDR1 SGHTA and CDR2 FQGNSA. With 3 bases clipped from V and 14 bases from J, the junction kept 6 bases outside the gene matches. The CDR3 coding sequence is TGTGCCAGCAGCTTCCGACTAGCGGGGGGCAATTACTTC. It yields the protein CASSFRLAGGNYF.

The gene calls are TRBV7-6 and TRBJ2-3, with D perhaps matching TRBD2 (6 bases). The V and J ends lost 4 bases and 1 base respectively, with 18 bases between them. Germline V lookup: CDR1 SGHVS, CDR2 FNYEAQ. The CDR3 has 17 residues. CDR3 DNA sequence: TGTGCCAGCAGCTCTCCTTCCGGGACTCGTCGCACAGATACGCAGTATTTT. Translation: CASSSPSGTRRTDTQYF.

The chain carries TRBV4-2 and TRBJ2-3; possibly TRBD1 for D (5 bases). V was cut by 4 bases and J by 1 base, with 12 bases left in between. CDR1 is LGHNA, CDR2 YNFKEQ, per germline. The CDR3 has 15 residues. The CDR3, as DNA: TGTGCCAGCAGCCCTAATAGGGGCGGCACAGATACGCAGTATTTT. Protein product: CASSPNRGGTDTQYF.

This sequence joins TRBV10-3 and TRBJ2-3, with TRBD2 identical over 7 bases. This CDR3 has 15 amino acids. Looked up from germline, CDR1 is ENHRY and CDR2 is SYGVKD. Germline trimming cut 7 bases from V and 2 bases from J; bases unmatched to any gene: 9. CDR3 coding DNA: TGTGCCATCACCCCAAGCGGGGCCGCCACAGATACGCAGTATTTT. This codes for CAITPSGAATDTQYF.

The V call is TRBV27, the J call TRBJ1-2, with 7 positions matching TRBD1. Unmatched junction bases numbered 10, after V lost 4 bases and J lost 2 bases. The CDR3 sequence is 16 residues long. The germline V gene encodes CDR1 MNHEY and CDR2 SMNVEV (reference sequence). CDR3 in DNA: TGTGCCAGCAGTTACCGCCCAGGGGGATGGAACTATGGCTACACCTTC. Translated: CASSYRPGGWNYGYTF.

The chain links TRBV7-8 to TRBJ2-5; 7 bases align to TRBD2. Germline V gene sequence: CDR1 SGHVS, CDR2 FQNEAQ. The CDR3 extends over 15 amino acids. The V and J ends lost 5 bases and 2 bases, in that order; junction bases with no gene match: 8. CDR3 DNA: TGTGCCAGCAGCCGAGCCTCGGGGGGTCAAGAGACCCAGTACTTC. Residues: CASSRASGGQETQYF.